This entry features one T cell receptor beta chain sequence. The sample comes from a study of blood T cell repertoires in COVID-19. Clones were read by immunoSEQ multiplex PCR, and TCRdb kept only the in-frame ones, dropping some. The sample carries about 27,000 clones, 91% recorded once. With 5 bases removed from V and 4 bases from J, the gap between germline ends came to 14 bases. The CDR3 runs 14 residues. The germline gives CDR1 MDHEN, CDR2 SYDVKM. This TCR was sampled from a human donor with active COVID-19. The donor label of this sample is uncertain. The sequencing sample was made of peripheral blood. V and J are TRBV28 and TRBJ1-1, with D tentatively TRBD1 (6 bases). This chain's CDR3 is CASSPTGRGTEAFF. CDR3 bases: TGTGCCAGCAGTCCTACAGGGAGGGGCACTGAAGCTTTCTTT.